The 20 T cell receptor beta chains below were found in one sample sequenced in a study of CD8+CD57+ T cells in acquired aplastic anemia (dated by TCRdb to 2016 to 2018). Instrument used: Illumina HiSeq 2000. Genomic DNA served as template for TCR beta VDJ combination and CDR3 sequence profiling. The public sequencing data were trimmed at Q25 with fastp and processed into clonotypes with MiXCR by TCRdb, which kept only in-frame beta chains. Merged by CDR3 protein, the rows form single entries marked with the most common genes and DNA. This sample gives a few hundred thousand distinct CDR3 sequences in total; 65% to 75% of them show up just once. Around 4% of the sample is in the top ten clones. Sequencing used sorted CD4+, CD8+, or CD8+CD57+ T cells (not recorded which) from PBMCs. The receptors shown here come from a human donor in good health, serving as a control.

A note on this clonotype: Sequence at one end of the junction differs from germline and may be a read error. This chain connects TRBV3-1 to TRBJ1-3; D might be TRBD1 (5 bases). The CDR3 covers 16 residues. Looked up from germline, CDR1 is LGHDT and CDR2 is YNNKEL (reference sequence). The CDR3 reads CASSLRGGSSGNTTYF. For the CDR3, the DNA is TGTGCCAGCAGCCTAAGGGGCGGCAGCTCCGGAAACACCACATATTTT.

Ten or more counts support this clonotype. The rearrangement uses TRBV5-1 and TRBJ2-3; tentative D call: TRBD1 (6 bases). Germline lookup yields CDR1 SGHRS and CDR2 YFSETQ. The CDR3 is 11 residues long. V lost 4 bases, J lost 14 bases, and 14 bases lay in between. CDR3 region: CASSSTGMWYF. The DNA for the CDR3 is TGCGCCAGCAGCAGCACAGGGATGTGGTATTTT.

This clonotype was counted at least ten times. The chain employs TRBV9 and TRBJ1-4, with 9 bases fitting TRBD1. The CDR3 sequence is 16 residues long. V was clipped by 4 bases and J by 7 bases; unmatched bases: 11. Germline V gene lookup returns CDR1 SGDLS and CDR2 YYNGEE. The CDR3 sequence: CASSSNSGTGSEKLFF. CDR3 DNA sequence: TGTGCCAGCAGCTCAAATTCCGGGACAGGGAGTGAAAAACTGTTTTTT.

On this clonotype itself: At one boundary the junction diverges from the germline segment, which might be a read error. This CDR3 reads CASRERGRLTDTQYF. Here the CDR3 DNA reads TGTGCCAGCAGAGAGAGGGGGCGTCTCACAGATACGCAGTATTTT. The chain links TRBV5-1 to TRBJ2-3; 7 bases match TRBD1. This CDR3 is built from 15 residues. Germline CDR1 reads SGHRS; CDR2 reads YFSETQ.

Concerning this clonotype: It is unclear where the CDR3 begins or ends on the DNA, so no DNA is shown, and the CDR3 is as TCRdb lists it. The V gene is TRBV7-9, the J gene TRBJ1-6; the table's TRBD1 call for D was not verified on the DNA. Germline CDR1 is SEHNR and CDR2 is FQNEAQ (reference sequence). The CDR3 contains 15 residues when both ends are counted. CDR3 sequence reads: CASSLVGQGTTPPHF.

This clonotype was observed many times. The rearrangement joins TRBV4-3 to TRBJ2-5, with D unresolved. Germline loops: CDR1 LGHNA, CDR2 YSLEER. The CDR3 runs 15 residues. V was clipped by 0 bases and J by 7 bases, with 15 bases between them. As DNA, the CDR3 is TGCGCCAGCAGCCAAGATATCACGATGTACGGGACCCAGTACTTC. Amino acids: CASSQDITMYGTQYF.

This clonotype was counted once. Lacking the conserved final phenylalanine or tryptophan, this CDR3 likely reflects a read error. It is unclear where the CDR3 begins or ends on the DNA, so no DNA is shown, and the CDR3 is as TCRdb lists it. The chain combines TRBV19 with TRBJ1-3; TRBD1, as called in the table, went unchecked against the DNA. With termini counted, the CDR3 has 16 amino acids. Per germline, CDR1 LNHDA and CDR2 SQIVND (reference sequence). The chain's CDR3 is CASSIVDTGDSPLIFV.

Worth noting for this clonotype: One junction end does not reproduce the germline sequence, and a read error may be involved. V gene TRBV15 combines with J gene TRBJ2-7; tentative D call: TRBD2 (7 bases). CDR3 size: 14 residues. CDR1 is LNHNV and CDR2 is YYDKDF in the germline V gene (reference sequence). This chain's CDR3 is CATSGGGRGTEQHF. CDR3 in DNA: TGTGCCACCAGCGGAGGAGGGAGGGGGACCGAGCAGCACTTC.

Notes on this clonotype: As the CDR3 is not closed by the conserved phenylalanine or tryptophan, this likely results from a read error. The chain carries TRBV6-5 and TRBJ2-3; TRBD1 might be the D (6 bases). This CDR3 has 14 residues. Germline V lookup: CDR1 MNHEY, CDR2 SVGAGI. Trimming removed 1 base from V and 2 bases from J, with 7 bases in between. This CDR3 reads CASSYYRDTDTQYL. In nucleotides, the CDR3 is TGTGCCAGCAGTTACTACAGGGACACAGATACGCAGTATCTT.

Worth noting for this clonotype: Given a much more abundant clone one base away, this may be a read error. This rearrangement joins TRBV7-9 to TRBJ2-7; 7 nucleotides agree with TRBD2. This CDR3 comprises 12 residues. Germline-derived CDR1 and CDR2 are SEHNR and FQNEAQ (reference sequence). Written as DNA, the CDR3 is TGTGCCAGCAACCCCAGGGACTACGAGCGGTACTTC. Its protein product is CASNPRDYERYF.

The V call is TRBV7-2, the J call TRBJ2-1; 7 bases map to TRBD2. Unmatched junction bases numbered 16, after V lost 4 bases and J lost 10 bases. Germline V gives CDR1 SGHTA, CDR2 FQGNSA. The CDR3 covers 16 residues. The CDR3 DNA sequence: TGTGCCAGCAGCTCGGGGGGACGGGGGGTACACGAGGAGCAGTTCTTC. It translates to CASSSGGRGVHEEQFF.

V and J are TRBV29-1 and TRBJ2-1; D tentatively fits TRBD1 or TRBD2 (6 bases each). Trimming removed 6 bases from V and 5 bases from J, with 14 bases in between. Germline CDR1 reads SQVTM; CDR2 reads ANQGSEA. The CDR3 sequence is 13 residues long. DNA for the CDR3: TGCAGCGTGGGGGGCTCCCGCCACAATGAGCAGTTCTTC. Residues: CSVGGSRHNEQFF.

This clonotype was recorded a few times. This chain connects TRBV20-1 to TRBJ2-7, with 7 bases that match TRBD1. The germline V gene has CDR1 DFQATT and CDR2 SNEGSKA (reference sequence). The J segment lost 4 bases and the V segment lost 1 base, leaving 4 bases of the junction unmatched. This CDR3 is built from 13 residues. The CDR3 DNA sequence: TGCAGTGCTAGAGGCGACAGGGTGTACGAGCAGTACTTC. As protein: CSARGDRVYEQYF.

This clonotype has a count of ten or more. The V and J genes are TRBV14 and TRBJ2-7, with no clear D. The length of the CDR3 is 17 residues. The ends were cut back, 0 bases at V and 4 bases at J, with 19 bases in the middle. CDR1 is SGHDN and CDR2 is FVKESK in the germline V gene. The CDR3 DNA sequence: TGTGCCAGCAGCCAAGATAAATCCAGGTTCCGTGCTTACGAGCAGTACTTC. Translation: CASSQDKSRFRAYEQYF.

A note on this clonotype: The conserved phenylalanine or tryptophan normally closing the CDR3 is absent here, so this likely arose from a read error. The V call is TRBV20-1, the J call TRBJ1-4, with 10 bases identical to TRBD1. The CDR3 contains 18 residues. Germline V gene sequence: CDR1 DFQATT, CDR2 SNEGSKA (reference sequence). The V and J ends lost 2 bases and 0 bases, in that order; junction bases with no gene match: 9. This CDR3 reads CSARSTTGGTSTNEKLFS. The DNA of the CDR3 is TGCAGTGCTAGATCCACGACAGGGGGCACGTCAACTAATGAAAAACTGTTTTCT.

Concerning this clonotype: The junction departs from germline at one end; a sequencing error may be responsible. The V gene is TRBV7-2, the J gene TRBJ2-7, with a tentative D call TRBD1 (5 bases). Germline CDR1 and CDR2: SGHTA and FQGNSA. This CDR3 spans 15 amino acids. CDR3 residues: CASSSGLQDGYEQYF. CDR3 in DNA: TGTGCAAGCAGCTCCGGCTTACAGGACGGCTACGAGCAGTACTTC.

In nucleotides, the CDR3 is TGTGCCAGCAGTTGGCGGGGGGGGAACACCGGGGAGCTGTTTTTT. Amino acids: CASSWRGGNTGELFF. This rearrangement joins TRBV2 to TRBJ2-2, with 9 bases aligning to TRBD2. V lost 5 bases, J lost 1 base, and 2 bases stayed unmatched. CDR1 is SNHLY and CDR2 is FYNNEI in the germline V gene. The CDR3 runs to 15 residues.

A few counts support this clonotype. V is TRBV29-1 and J is TRBJ2-3, with TRBD1 identical over 11 bases. Trimming at V came to 4 bases and at J to 0 bases, leaving 9 bases not matched to a gene. The CDR3 is 17 amino acids. Germline V gene sequence: CDR1 SQVTM, CDR2 ANQGSEA. The CDR3 DNA reads TGCAGCGTTGCGGGGACAGGGGGGTCCGCTAGCACAGATACGCAGTATTTT. As protein: CSVAGTGGSASTDTQYF.

This clonotype turned up a few times. V gene TRBV20-1 combines with J gene TRBJ1-1; D unclear. Germline CDR1 DFQATT, CDR2 SNEGSKA (reference sequence). This CDR3 is built from 13 residues. Trimming shortened V by 3 bases and J by 1 base, and 9 bases separated the two germline ends. The DNA for the CDR3 is TGCAGTGCTAGTTGGGATGCGAACACTGAAGCTTTCTTT. The encoded protein is CSASWDANTEAFF.

The chain has TRBV7-7 and TRBJ1-6, with D perhaps matching TRBD1 (5 bases). V gave up 3 bases and J gave up 6 bases, with 27 bases separating them. Germline V gene data show CDR1 as SSHAT and CDR2 as FNYEAQ (reference sequence). The CDR3 has 20 amino acids. CDR3 residues: CASSFDGEGTVHFTNSPLHF. In DNA, the CDR3 is TGTGCCAGCAGCTTCGATGGCGAAGGGACGGTCCATTTTACTAATTCACCCCTCCACTTT.